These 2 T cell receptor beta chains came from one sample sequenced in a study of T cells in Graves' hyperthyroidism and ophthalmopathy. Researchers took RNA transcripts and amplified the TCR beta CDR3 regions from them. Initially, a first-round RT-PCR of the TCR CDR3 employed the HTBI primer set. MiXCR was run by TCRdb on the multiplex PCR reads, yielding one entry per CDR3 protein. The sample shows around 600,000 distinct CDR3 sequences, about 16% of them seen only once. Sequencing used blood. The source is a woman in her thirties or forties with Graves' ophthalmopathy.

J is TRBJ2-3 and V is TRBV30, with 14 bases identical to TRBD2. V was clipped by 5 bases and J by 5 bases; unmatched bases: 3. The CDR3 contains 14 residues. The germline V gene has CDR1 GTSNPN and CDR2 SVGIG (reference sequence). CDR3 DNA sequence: TGTGCCTGGGGACTAGCGGGGGGTTTAGATACGCAGTATTTT. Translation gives CAWGLAGGLDTQYF.

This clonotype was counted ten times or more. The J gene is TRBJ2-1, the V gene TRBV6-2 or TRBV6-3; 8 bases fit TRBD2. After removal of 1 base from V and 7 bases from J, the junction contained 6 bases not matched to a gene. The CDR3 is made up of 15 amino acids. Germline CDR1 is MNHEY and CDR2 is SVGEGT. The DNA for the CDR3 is TGTGCCAGCAGTTACTTGCGGGGGGTGGGGAATGAGCAGTTCTTC. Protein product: CASSYLRGVGNEQFF.